This T cell receptor beta chain was sequenced in a study of T cell repertoires in cytomegalovirus infection. Across the study: Recently identified HLA-C-restricted and well-studied HLA-B-restricted CMV epitopes were used. It was the public TCR beta signatures that indicated both CMV infection and matching HLA type.

Worth noting for this clonotype: What it binds is not known.

TCRdb fed the reads into MiXCR, producing one record per CDR3 protein. The sample includes about 480,000 distinct CDR3 sequences, 30% to 35% of them seen just once. Trimming shortened V by 5 bases and J by 7 bases, and 12 bases separated the two germline ends. The CDR3 spans 14 residues. Germline V gene lookup returns CDR1 MNHEY and CDR2 SMNVEV (reference sequence). Study-wide results and limits: HLA-C-restricted CMV clonotypes gave the most frequent clonotype in two of eight donors.

The sequence was collected from a human donor in good health (CMV status not recorded). Some clones in this sample may be carry-over from other donors' samples. The specimen comprised cultured PBMCs, sampled from culture after CMV antigen stimulation. The rearrangement joins TRBV27 to TRBJ1-6, with D possibly being TRBD1 (6 bases). CDR3 DNA sequence: TGTGCCAGCAGTGCCGGACAGATGAATTCACCCCTCCACTTT. This codes for CASSAGQMNSPLHF.